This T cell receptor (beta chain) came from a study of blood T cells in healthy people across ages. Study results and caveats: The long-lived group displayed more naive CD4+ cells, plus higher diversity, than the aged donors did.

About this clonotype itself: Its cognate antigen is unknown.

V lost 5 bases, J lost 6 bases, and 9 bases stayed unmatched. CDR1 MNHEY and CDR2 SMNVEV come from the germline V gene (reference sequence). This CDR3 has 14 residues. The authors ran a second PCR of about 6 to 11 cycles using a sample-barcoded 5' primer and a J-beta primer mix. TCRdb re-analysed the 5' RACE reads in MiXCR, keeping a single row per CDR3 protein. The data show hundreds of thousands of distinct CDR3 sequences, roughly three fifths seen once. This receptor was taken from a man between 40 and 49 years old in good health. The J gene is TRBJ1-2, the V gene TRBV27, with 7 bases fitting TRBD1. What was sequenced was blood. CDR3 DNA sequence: TGTGCCAGCAGTCCTGGACAGGAATGGGATGGCTACACCTTC. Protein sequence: CASSPGQEWDGYTF.